The 10 T cell receptor beta chains given below trace back to one sample, sequenced in a study of blood T cell repertoires in COVID-19 (dated by TCRdb to the early 2020s). Library generation was performed with the immunoSEQ multiplex PCR assay. Imported from immuneACCESS, the table was reduced by TCRdb to in-frame sequences with V and J called. These copies leave out some clones; in studies compared against another copy, an unresolved V gene accounts for under half, and the cause of the remainder is not known. The sample contains approximately 150,000 clones, roughly 85% of them found a single time. The ten largest make up approximately 18% of the sample. The sample was PBMCs or T cells enriched from blood (not recorded which). The receptors stem from a man in his sixties who had recovered from COVID-19.

The CDR3 DNA follows: TGTGCCAGTAGTATCAGACAGGGTTCTGAGCAGTTCTTC. Its translation is CASSIRQGSEQFF. The J gene is TRBJ2-1, the V gene TRBV19; the match to TRBD1 covers 7 bases. The V and J ends lost 3 bases and 9 bases, in that order; junction bases with no gene match: 5. CDR3 size: 13 residues. CDR1 LNHDA and CDR2 SQIVND come from the germline V gene (reference sequence). The whole variable domain, remainder taken from reference TRBV19 and TRBJ2-1, is DGGITQSPKYLFRKEGQNVTLSCEQNLNHDAMYWYRQDPGQGLRLIYYSQIVNDFQKGDIAEGYSVSREKKESFPLTVTSAQKNPTAFYLCASSIRQGSEQFFGPGTRLTVL.

The rearrangement joins TRBV25-1 to TRBJ1-1; D is uncertain. The CDR3 totals 15 residues. Trimming removed 6 bases at V and 1 base at J, with 15 bases between. Germline V gene data show CDR1 as MGHDK and CDR2 as SYGVNS. DNA of the CDR3: TGTGCCAGCAGCCGGACGGTAGGGAGGAACACTGAAGCTTTCTTT. Translated: CASSRTVGRNTEAFF.

The rearrangement joins TRBV4-1 to TRBJ1-5; a weak D match, TRBD1 (6 bases). CDR3 length: 14 residues. Germline CDR1 MGHRA, CDR2 YSYEKL. V dropped 0 bases and J dropped 7 bases, with 10 bases sitting between them. This chain's CDR3 is CASSQDRGRQPQHF. The CDR3 nucleotides are TGCGCCAGCAGCCAAGACAGGGGACGGCAGCCCCAGCATTTT.

This chain links TRBV7-2 with TRBJ2-7; the match to TRBD2 covers 12 bases. The CDR3 has 17 amino acids. V shed 5 bases, J shed 5 bases, and the junction held 13 bases outside the gene matches. Germline CDR1 reads SGHTA; CDR2 reads FQGNSA. CDR3 amino acids: CASSRRTSGTGRHEQYF. CDR3 nucleotide sequence: TGTGCCAGCAGCCGGAGGACTAGCGGGACGGGTAGGCACGAGCAGTACTTC.

This chain connects TRBV30 to TRBJ2-3; a possible D gene is TRBD2 (5 bases). There are 14 residues in the CDR3. The germline gives CDR1 GTSNPN, CDR2 SVGIG (reference sequence). The ends were cut back, 1 base at V and 0 bases at J, with 8 bases in the middle. The CDR3 region is CAWSGLASTDTQYF. CDR3 coding DNA: TGTGCCTGGAGTGGGCTAGCTAGCACAGATACGCAGTATTTT. Drawing the rest from reference TRBV30 and TRBJ2-3, the complete variable domain is SQTIHQWPATLVQPVGSPLSLECTVEGTSNPNLYWYRQAAGRGLQLLFYSVGIGQISSEVPQNLSASRPQDRQFILSSKKLLLSDSGFYLCAWSGLASTDTQYFGPGTRLTVL.

The CDR3 bases are TGCGCCAGCAGCTTGAAGCTAGCGGGAGTCAGCGAGCAGTACTTC. As protein: CASSLKLAGVSEQYF. This chain connects TRBV5-1 to TRBJ2-7, with TRBD2 identical over 10 bases. The CDR3 length is 15 residues. Unmatched junction bases numbered 7, after V lost 1 base and J lost 6 bases. Germline V gene data show CDR1 as SGHRS and CDR2 as YFSETQ.

The chain employs TRBV19 and TRBJ1-6; D call uncertain. CDR1 is LNHDA, CDR2 SQIVND, per germline (reference sequence). This CDR3 has 15 residues. Trimming left V 4 bases short and J 10 bases short, with 17 bases between. Here the CDR3 DNA reads TGTGCCAGTAGTACGAGAGCGACTCAAGGCTCACCCCTCCACTTT. Translating it yields CASSTRATQGSPLHF.

The chain couples TRBV28 to TRBJ1-5; D gene unclear. Looked up from germline, CDR1 is MDHEN and CDR2 is SYDVKM. V gave up 5 bases and J gave up 4 bases, with 12 bases separating them. This CDR3 spans 14 amino acids. The CDR3: CASSLGRLNQPQHF. The CDR3 DNA is TGTGCCAGCAGTCTCGGCAGGCTGAATCAGCCCCAGCATTTT. Drawing the rest from reference TRBV28 and TRBJ1-5, the complete variable domain is DVKVTQSSRYLVKRTGEKVFLECVQDMDHENMFWYRQDPGLGLRLIYFSYDVKMKEKGDIPEGYSVSREKKERFSLILESASTNQTSMYLCASSLGRLNQPQHFGDGTRLSIL.

The CDR3 DNA reads TGTGCCAGCAGGAACGGGGTGTCTGGGGCCAACGTCCTGACTTTC. Translated, it gives CASRNGVSGANVLTF. The gene calls are TRBV5-4 and TRBJ2-6, with D tentatively TRBD2 (5 bases). CDR3 length equals 15 residues. V lost 5 bases to trimming and J lost 1 base, with 10 bases between them. CDR1 is SGHNT and CDR2 is YYREEE in the germline V gene (reference sequence).

J is TRBJ2-7 and V is TRBV11-3; 7 bases are shared with TRBD1. Trimming removed 5 bases from V and 3 bases from J; junction bases left unmatched: 1. The V gene's germline CDR1 is SGHNT and CDR2 YENEEA. The CDR3 runs to 12 residues. In DNA form, the CDR3 reads TGTGCCAGCAGCGGGGACAGCTACGAGCAGTACTTC. This codes for CASSGDSYEQYF.